Detailed here is one TCR beta chain. The target antigen is unknown. These data originate in a study of human T cells and chemical hapten exposure. Study in general: Chiefly women, the patients showed alopecia areata, totalis or universalis. General study findings and limits: Significantly more large CDR3 similarity clusters were formed by expanded TCRs than by controls. The donor cohort had alopecia, so its immune response may not match that of healthy people.

TCRdb independently ran MiXCR on the RACE reads; one entry per CDR3 protein. The repertoire holds under 450,000 distinct CDR3 sequences, about 6% seen once, with over 5.5% in the top ten. Time point defined: patch test 2, 6 weeks after DPC sensitization. Treatment denoted: therapeutic diphenylcyclopropenone sensitization with weekly scalp DPC. Venepuncture was done earlier than the placement of each patch test. CDR3 length equals 18 residues. The germline V gene has CDR1 LGHNT and CDR2 FRNRAP. Trimming took 1 base from V and 0 from J; bases not matched to a gene: 6. This sequence was found in a woman aged 18-30 years with alopecia areata. Some clones in this sample may be carry-over from other donors' samples. This chain uses TRBV12-5 with TRBJ1-1; TRBD1 matches 12 bases. Sequenced here: whole blood, sampled in connection with sensitization to the hapten diphenylcyclopropenone (DPC). CDR3 sequence: CASGLAIGTGGLNTEAFF. CDR3 nucleotide sequence: TGTGCTAGTGGTTTGGCCATAGGGACAGGGGGCTTGAACACTGAAGCTTTCTTT.